This T cell receptor beta chain was captured by sequencing in a study of blood T cells in healthy people across ages. General study points: A strong correlation was found between TCR beta diversity and the percentage of naive T cells.

This clonotype appeared a few times. Antigen specificity is unknown. Trimming shortened V by 0 bases and J by 4 bases, and 7 bases separated the two germline ends. The CDR3 runs 13 residues. The germline V gene encodes CDR1 MNHEY and CDR2 SMNVEV (reference sequence). Alongside a J-beta primer mix, a sample-barcoded 5' primer served in a second PCR lasting roughly 6 to 11 cycles. TCRdb fed the 5' RACE reads into MiXCR, producing one record per CDR3 protein. The sample yields 450,000 to 600,000 distinct CDR3 sequences, about 26% seen once. These data were also filed under a second study, of T cells of mothers and their children. That study reports: A few healthy Caucasian mothers, along with their six children, were the donors. The effect of thymic selection on TCR recombination output is similar between related and unrelated pairs. Slightly higher but non-significant overlap marked related mother-child pairs versus unrelated pairs.

The rearrangement uses TRBV27 and TRBJ2-7, with TRBD1 as a possible D gene (5 bases). The TCR originated in a boy aged 2 to 9 in good health. Sequenced input: blood. This CDR3 is CASSLSQGYEQYF. In nucleotides, the CDR3 is TGTGCCAGCAGTTTATCCCAGGGTTACGAGCAGTACTTC.